The entry below describes one T cell receptor beta chain. What it binds is not known. These data originate in a study of shared clonotypes between healthy human individuals. Study-level points and caveats: Relative to clonotypes present in all four donors, those not shared had lower generation probabilities.

In the original processing: Filtering differed because ImmunoSEQ produced junction-only sequences that carried no quality scores. Sequencing used immunoSEQ multiplex PCR; TCRdb keeps in-frame clones, though not all of them. The DNA was the basis for D and trimming; V, J and clone size are from that table. The repertoire holds around 2.3 million clones, with about 94% as singletons. V lost 2 bases and J lost 9, with 5 bases in between. Looked up from germline, CDR1 is KGHSH and CDR2 is LQKENI. CDR3 length: 11 residues. The TCR sequence derives from a man between 18 and 35 years old in good health. The sample consisted of naive CD4+ T cells sorted from blood. Indicated subset: CD45RA+ positively selected. This chain connects TRBV18 to TRBJ2-1; D call uncertain. DNA for the CDR3: TGTGCCAGCTCACCATTAGCTGAGCAGTTCTTC. Its protein product is CASSPLAEQFF.